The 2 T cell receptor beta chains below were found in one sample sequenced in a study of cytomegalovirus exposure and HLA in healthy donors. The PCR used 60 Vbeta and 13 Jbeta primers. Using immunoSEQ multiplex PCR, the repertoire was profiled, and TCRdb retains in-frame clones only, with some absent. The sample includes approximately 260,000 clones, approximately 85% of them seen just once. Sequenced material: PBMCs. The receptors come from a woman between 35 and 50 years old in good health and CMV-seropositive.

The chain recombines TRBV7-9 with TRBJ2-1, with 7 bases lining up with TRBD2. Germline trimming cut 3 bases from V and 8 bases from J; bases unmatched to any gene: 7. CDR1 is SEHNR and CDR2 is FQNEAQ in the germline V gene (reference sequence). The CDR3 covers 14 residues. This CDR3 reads CASSLGREFDEQFF. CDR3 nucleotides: TGTGCCAGCAGCTTGGGGCGGGAGTTTGATGAGCAGTTCTTC.

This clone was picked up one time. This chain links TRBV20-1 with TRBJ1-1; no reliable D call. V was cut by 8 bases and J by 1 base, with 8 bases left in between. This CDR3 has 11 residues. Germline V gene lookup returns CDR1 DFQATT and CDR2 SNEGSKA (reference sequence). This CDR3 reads CSTAGNTEAFF. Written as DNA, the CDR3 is TGCAGTACCGCGGGGAACACTGAAGCTTTCTTT.